This paragraph covers one T cell receptor (beta chain) sequence. Its antigen is not identified. The sample originates from a study of monozygotic twins with inflammatory bowel disease. Each TCR library consumed 3,000 to 3,500 ng of total RNA. Each of TCRalpha and TCRbeta cDNA went through two nested PCRs, lasting 16 and 9 cycles. TCRdb re-called the 5' RACE reads and catalogs CDR3 proteins one per entry, DNA excluded. The sample totals 400,000 to 500,000 distinct CDR3 sequences. Donors each contributed one blood sample measuring 2 to 3 ml. Points from the study as a whole: IBD patients, compared with healthy twins, shared fewer clonotypes with others (especially with disease activity).

Germline V lookup: CDR1 DFQATT, CDR2 SNEGSKA (reference sequence). The CDR3 runs 11 residues. This TCR was sampled from a human donor with ulcerative colitis or Crohn's disease, or a healthy co-twin of an affected twin (not recorded which). Sequencing was done on a sample of blood. V usage is TRBV20-1 and J usage is TRBJ1-1. The CDR3 protein is CSARDFPEAFF.